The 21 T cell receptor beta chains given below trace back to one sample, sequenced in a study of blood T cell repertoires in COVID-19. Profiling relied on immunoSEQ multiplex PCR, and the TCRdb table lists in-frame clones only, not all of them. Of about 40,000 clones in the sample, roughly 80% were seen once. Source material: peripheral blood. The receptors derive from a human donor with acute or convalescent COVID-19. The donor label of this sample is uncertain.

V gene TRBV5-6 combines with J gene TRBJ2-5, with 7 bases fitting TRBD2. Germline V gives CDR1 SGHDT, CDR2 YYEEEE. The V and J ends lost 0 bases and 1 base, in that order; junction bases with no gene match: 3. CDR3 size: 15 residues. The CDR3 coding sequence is TGTGCCAGCAGCTTGGTTGGGGGGGGCCAAGAGACCCAGTACTTC. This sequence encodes CASSLVGGGQETQYF.

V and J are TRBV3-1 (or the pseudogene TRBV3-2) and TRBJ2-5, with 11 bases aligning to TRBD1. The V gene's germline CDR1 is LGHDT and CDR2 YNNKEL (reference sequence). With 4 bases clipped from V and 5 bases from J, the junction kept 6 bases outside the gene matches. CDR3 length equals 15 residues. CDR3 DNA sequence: TGTGCCAGCAGCCGCGGACAGGGGGCAAGTGAGACCCAGTACTTC. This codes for CASSRGQGASETQYF.

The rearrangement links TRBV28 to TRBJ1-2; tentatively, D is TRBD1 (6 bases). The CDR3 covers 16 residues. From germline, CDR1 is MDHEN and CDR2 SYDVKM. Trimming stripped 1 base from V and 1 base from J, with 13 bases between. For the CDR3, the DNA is TGTGCCAGCAGTTTATTATTCGCAGGGGATAACTATGGCTACACCTTC. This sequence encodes CASSLLFAGDNYGYTF.

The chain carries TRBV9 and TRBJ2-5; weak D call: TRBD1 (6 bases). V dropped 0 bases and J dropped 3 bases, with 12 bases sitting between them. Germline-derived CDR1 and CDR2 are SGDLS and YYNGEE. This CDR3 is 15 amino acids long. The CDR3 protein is CASSVGQGMEETQYF. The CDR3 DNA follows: TGTGCCAGCAGCGTAGGCCAGGGGATGGAAGAGACCCAGTACTTC.

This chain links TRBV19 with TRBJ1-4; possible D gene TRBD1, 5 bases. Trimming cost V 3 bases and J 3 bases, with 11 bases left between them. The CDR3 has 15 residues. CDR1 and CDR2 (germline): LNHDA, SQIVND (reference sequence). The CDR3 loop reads CASSIKGAANEKLFF. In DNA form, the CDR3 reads TGTGCCAGTAGTATTAAAGGGGCGGCTAATGAAAAACTGTTTTTT.

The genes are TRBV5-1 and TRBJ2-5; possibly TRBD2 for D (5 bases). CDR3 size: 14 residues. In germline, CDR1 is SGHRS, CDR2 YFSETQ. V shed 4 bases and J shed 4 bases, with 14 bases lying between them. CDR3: CASSAGLPRETQYF. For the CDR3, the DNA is TGCGCCAGCAGCGCCGGACTGCCCCGAGAGACCCAGTACTTC.

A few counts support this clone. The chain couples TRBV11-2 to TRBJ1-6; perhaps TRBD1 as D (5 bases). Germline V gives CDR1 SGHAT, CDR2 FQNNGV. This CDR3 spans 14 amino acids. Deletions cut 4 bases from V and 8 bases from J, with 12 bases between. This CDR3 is CASSSTAGYSPLHF. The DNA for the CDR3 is TGTGCCAGCAGCTCGACAGCCGGGTATTCACCCCTCCACTTT.

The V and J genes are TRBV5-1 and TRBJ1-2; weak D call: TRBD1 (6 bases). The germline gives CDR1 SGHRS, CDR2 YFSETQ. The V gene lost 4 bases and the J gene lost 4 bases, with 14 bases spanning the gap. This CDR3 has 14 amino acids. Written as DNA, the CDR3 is TGCGCCAGCAGCCCGGGTACAGGGTTCTATGGCTACACCTTC. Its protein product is CASSPGTGFYGYTF.

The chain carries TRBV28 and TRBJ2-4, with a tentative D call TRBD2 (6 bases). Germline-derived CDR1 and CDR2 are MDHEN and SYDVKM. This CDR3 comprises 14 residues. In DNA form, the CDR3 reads TGTGCTTCTTCGAGGCGGGGCAATGGAAACATTCAGTACTTC. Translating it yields CASSRRGNGNIQYF.

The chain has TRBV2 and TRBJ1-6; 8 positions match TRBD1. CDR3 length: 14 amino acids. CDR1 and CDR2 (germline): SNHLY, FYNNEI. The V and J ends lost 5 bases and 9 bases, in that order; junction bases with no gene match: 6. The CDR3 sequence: CASSQQGVPSPLHF. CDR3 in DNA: TGTGCCAGCAGTCAACAGGGGGTGCCTTCACCCCTCCACTTT.

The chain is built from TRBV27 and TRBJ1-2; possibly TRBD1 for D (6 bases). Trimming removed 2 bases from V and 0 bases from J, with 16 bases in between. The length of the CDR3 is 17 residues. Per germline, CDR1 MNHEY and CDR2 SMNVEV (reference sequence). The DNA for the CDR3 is TGTGCCAGCAGTTTACGGGGGGGCGAAAGGCCTAACTATGGCTACACCTTC. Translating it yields CASSLRGGERPNYGYTF.

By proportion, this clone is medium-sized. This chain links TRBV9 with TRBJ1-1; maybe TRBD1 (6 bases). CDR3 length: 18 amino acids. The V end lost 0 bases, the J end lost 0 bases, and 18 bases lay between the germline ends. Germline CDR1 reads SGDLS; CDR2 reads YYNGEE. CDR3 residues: CASSVASQGPYMNTEAFF. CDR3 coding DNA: TGTGCCAGCAGCGTAGCATCCCAGGGGCCCTACATGAACACTGAAGCTTTCTTT.

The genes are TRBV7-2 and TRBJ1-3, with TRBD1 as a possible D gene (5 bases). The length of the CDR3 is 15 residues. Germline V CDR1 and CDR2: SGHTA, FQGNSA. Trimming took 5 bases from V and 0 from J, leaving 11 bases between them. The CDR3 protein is CASSLQALSGNTIYF. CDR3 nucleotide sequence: TGTGCCAGCAGCCTACAGGCCCTCTCTGGAAACACCATATATTTT.

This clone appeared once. CDR3 loop: CASSLSRHTDTQYF. The DNA of the CDR3 is TGTGCCAGCAGCTTAAGTCGACACACAGATACGCAGTATTTT. The chain recombines TRBV5-6 with TRBJ2-3; D remains ambiguous. V was cut by 2 bases and J by 2 bases, with 9 bases left in between. The CDR3 runs 14 residues. Germline lookup yields CDR1 SGHDT and CDR2 YYEEEE.

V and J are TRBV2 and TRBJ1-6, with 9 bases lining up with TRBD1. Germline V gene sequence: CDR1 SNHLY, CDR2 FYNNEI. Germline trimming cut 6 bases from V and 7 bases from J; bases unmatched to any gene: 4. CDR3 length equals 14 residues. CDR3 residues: CASRGQGGNSPLHF. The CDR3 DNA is TGTGCCAGCAGGGGACAGGGAGGCAATTCACCCCTCCACTTT.

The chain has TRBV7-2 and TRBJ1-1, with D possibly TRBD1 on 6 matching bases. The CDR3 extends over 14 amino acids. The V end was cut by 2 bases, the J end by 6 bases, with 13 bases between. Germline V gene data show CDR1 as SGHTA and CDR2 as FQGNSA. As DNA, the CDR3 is TGTGCCAGCAGCTTATCGATAGGGGGGGCTGAAGCTTTCTTT. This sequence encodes CASSLSIGGAEAFF. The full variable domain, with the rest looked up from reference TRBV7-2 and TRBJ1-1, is GAGVSQSPSNKVTEKGKDVELRCDPISGHTALYWYRQSLGQGLEFLIYFQGNSAPDKSGLPSDRFSAERTGGSVSTLTIQRTQQEDSAVYLCASSLSIGGAEAFFGQGTRLTVV.

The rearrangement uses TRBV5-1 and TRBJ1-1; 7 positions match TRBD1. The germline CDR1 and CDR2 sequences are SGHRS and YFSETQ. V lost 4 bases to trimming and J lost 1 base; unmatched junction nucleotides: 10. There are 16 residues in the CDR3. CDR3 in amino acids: CASSLLDRDPNTEAFF. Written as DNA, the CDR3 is TGCGCCAGCAGCCTTCTAGACAGGGATCCGAACACTGAAGCTTTCTTT.

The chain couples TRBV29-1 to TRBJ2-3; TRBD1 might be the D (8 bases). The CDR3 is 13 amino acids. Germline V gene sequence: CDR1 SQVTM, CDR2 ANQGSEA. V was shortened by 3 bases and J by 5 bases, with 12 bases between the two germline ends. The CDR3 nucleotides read TGCAGCGTTGACAACAGGGGGGGAGATACGCAGTATTTT. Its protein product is CSVDNRGGDTQYF.

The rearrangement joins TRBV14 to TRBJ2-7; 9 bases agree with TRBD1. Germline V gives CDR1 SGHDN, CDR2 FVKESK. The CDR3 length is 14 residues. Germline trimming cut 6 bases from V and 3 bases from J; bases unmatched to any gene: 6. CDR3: CASSRTGEFYEQYF. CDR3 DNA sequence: TGTGCCAGCAGTAGGACAGGGGAATTCTACGAGCAGTACTTC.

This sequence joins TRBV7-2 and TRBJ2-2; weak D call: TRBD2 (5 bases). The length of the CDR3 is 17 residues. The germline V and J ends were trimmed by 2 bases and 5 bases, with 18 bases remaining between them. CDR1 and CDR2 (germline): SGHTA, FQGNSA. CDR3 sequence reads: CASSLPLRRGGTGELFF. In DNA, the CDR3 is TGTGCCAGCAGCTTACCGTTACGTCGGGGTGGAACCGGGGAGCTGTTTTTT.

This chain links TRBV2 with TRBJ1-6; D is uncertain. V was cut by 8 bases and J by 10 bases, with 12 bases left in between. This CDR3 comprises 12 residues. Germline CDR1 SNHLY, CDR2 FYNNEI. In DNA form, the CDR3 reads TGTGCCAGCTGCCTTGAGGAATCACCCCTCCACTTT. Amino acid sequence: CASCLEESPLHF.